The 29 T cell receptor beta chains below come from one sample, sequenced in a study of blood T cell repertoires in COVID-19. TCRdb's table, derived via immunoSEQ multiplex PCR, lists solely in-frame clones and lacks some. The data contain 70,000 or so clones, roughly 91% of them singletons. Sequencing input: peripheral blood. Receptors were obtained from a woman under 30 with acute or convalescent COVID-19.

The chain employs TRBV29-1 and TRBJ1-3; 9 nucleotides match TRBD1. The germline V gene encodes CDR1 SQVTM and CDR2 ANQGSEA. This CDR3 is 13 amino acids long. With V trimmed by 5 bases and J by 9 bases, 8 bases remained unmatched. This CDR3 is CSVKQGAAPTIYF. CDR3 coding DNA: TGCAGCGTTAAACAGGGGGCGGCCCCCACCATATATTTT.

The V and J genes are TRBV19 and TRBJ1-6, with TRBD1 matching 8 bases. CDR3 length equals 14 residues. Germline V gene data show CDR1 as LNHDA and CDR2 as SQIVND (reference sequence). V trimming: 4 bases; J trimming: 10 bases; junction bases outside the gene matches: 6. This CDR3 is CASSKDRVGSPLHF. CDR3 nucleotides: TGTGCCAGTAGTAAGGACAGGGTCGGGTCACCCCTCCACTTT.

The V gene is TRBV3-1 (or the pseudogene TRBV3-2), the J gene TRBJ2-1; tentative D call: TRBD2 (6 bases). V dropped 0 bases and J dropped 12 bases, with 12 bases sitting between them. CDR3 length: 13 amino acids. Looked up from germline, CDR1 is LGHDT and CDR2 is YNNKEL (reference sequence). This chain's CDR3 is CASSQESGVGQFF. CDR3 coding DNA: TGTGCCAGCAGCCAAGAATCGGGAGTAGGGCAGTTCTTC.

This clone appeared a single time. The genes are TRBV30 and TRBJ2-2; D not certain. The ends were cut back, 2 bases at V and 6 bases at J, with 10 bases in the middle. There are 13 residues in the CDR3. The germline V gene encodes CDR1 GTSNPN and CDR2 SVGIG (reference sequence). As DNA, the CDR3 is TGTGCCTGGAGTCATCTAGGCCCCGGGGAGCTGTTTTTT. It translates to CAWSHLGPGELFF.

This clone was seen only once. This chain links TRBV7-2 with TRBJ1-6; 9 bases are shared with TRBD1. Germline V gives CDR1 SGHTA, CDR2 FQGNSA. V lost 4 bases to trimming and J lost 7 bases; unmatched junction nucleotides: 8. The CDR3 consists of 16 residues. CDR3 loop: CASSSTGTGRNSPLHF. The CDR3 DNA follows: TGTGCCAGCAGCTCCACCGGGACAGGGAGAAATTCACCCCTCCACTTT.

The chain's CDR3 is CASSLEAGYYGYTF. The CDR3 DNA follows: TGCGCCAGCAGCTTGGAGGCAGGGTATTATGGCTACACCTTC. The V call is TRBV5-1, the J call TRBJ1-2; D might be TRBD1 (5 bases). Germline V lookup: CDR1 SGHRS, CDR2 YFSETQ. CDR3 length: 14 residues. V was trimmed by 0 bases and J by 5 bases, leaving 11 bases between them. Full variable domain (outside the CDR3, taken from reference TRBV5-1 and TRBJ1-2): KAGVTQTPRYLIKTRGQQVTLSCSPISGHRSVSWYQQTPGQGLQFLFEYFSETQRNKGNFPGRFSGRQFSNSRSEMNVSTLELGDSALYLCASSLEAGYYGYTFGSGTRLTVV.

A remark on this clone: This specimen includes other DNA sequences encoding the same CDR3. V and J are TRBV5-5 and TRBJ2-2; 11 positions agree with TRBD2. CDR3 length equals 18 residues. The V and J ends lost 0 bases and 0 bases, in that order; junction bases with no gene match: 4. CDR1 and CDR2 (germline): SGHKS, YYEKEE (reference sequence). CDR3: CASSLGLAGGANTGELFF. As DNA, the CDR3 is TGTGCCAGCAGCTTGGGGCTAGCGGGGGGAGCGAACACCGGGGAGCTGTTTTTT. The full variable domain, its missing parts supplied by reference TRBV5-5 and TRBJ2-2, is DAGVTQSPTHLIKTRGQQVTLRCSPISGHKSVSWYQQVLGQGPQFIFQYYEKEERGRGNFPDRFSARQFPNYSSELNVNALLLGDSALYLCASSLGLAGGANTGELFFGEGSRLTVL.

In DNA form, the CDR3 reads TGTGCCAGTAGTATCGGGGAGGGTCTCAATCAGCCCCAGCATTTT. It translates to CASSIGEGLNQPQHF. The chain recombines TRBV19 with TRBJ1-5; D ambiguous. Germline CDR1 LNHDA, CDR2 SQIVND (reference sequence). Trimming shortened V by 3 bases and J by 3 bases, and 12 bases separated the two germline ends. The CDR3 extends over 15 amino acids.

This chain connects TRBV27 to TRBJ1-2, with 11 bases lining up with TRBD1. Germline V gene sequence: CDR1 MNHEY, CDR2 SMNVEV (reference sequence). CDR3 length equals 14 residues. Losses at the gene ends were 5 bases for V and 7 bases for J; bases not matched to a gene: 6. CDR3: CASSRTGGKGGYTF. CDR3 DNA sequence: TGTGCCAGCAGTCGGACAGGGGGCAAGGGTGGCTACACCTTC.

In nucleotides, the CDR3 is TGTGCCACCAGCAGCTCCAGGGGGTCTTTTGGCTACACCTTC. Its translation is CATSSSRGSFGYTF. The chain is built from TRBV15 and TRBJ1-2; 7 nucleotides align to TRBD1. J gave up 7 bases and V 3 bases, and 8 bases lay outside the gene matches. The CDR3 contains 14 residues. Per the germline V gene, CDR1 is LNHNV and CDR2 is YYDKDF (reference sequence).

The chain employs TRBV5-1 and TRBJ2-1; 13 nucleotides match TRBD2. CDR1 SGHRS and CDR2 YFSETQ come from the germline V gene. Trimming took 7 bases from V and 8 from J; bases not matched to a gene: 21. The length of the CDR3 is 19 residues. The CDR3, as DNA: TGCGCCAGCCAGAACCGTAAAACGACTAGCGGGGGGATTACGCATGAGCAGTTCTTC. This gives the protein CASQNRKTTSGGITHEQFF. The variable domain in full, completed from reference TRBV5-1 and TRBJ2-1, reads KAGVTQTPRYLIKTRGQQVTLSCSPISGHRSVSWYQQTPGQGLQFLFEYFSETQRNKGNFPGRFSGRQFSNSRSEMNVSTLELGDSALYLCASQNRKTTSGGITHEQFFGPGTRLTVL.

This rearrangement joins TRBV7-9 to TRBJ2-1; 11 bases fit TRBD2. Per the germline V gene, CDR1 is SEHNR and CDR2 is FQNEAQ (reference sequence). Losses at the gene ends were 0 bases for V and 8 bases for J; bases not matched to a gene: 3. The CDR3 length is 15 residues. The CDR3: CASSLAGTSGDEQFF. The CDR3 coding sequence is TGTGCCAGCAGCTTAGCCGGGACTAGCGGAGATGAGCAGTTCTTC.

The V and J genes are TRBV6-5 and TRBJ2-1; TRBD1 agrees at 7 bases. Germline loops: CDR1 MNHEY, CDR2 SVGAGI. This CDR3 has 10 amino acids. J lost 9 bases, V lost 10 bases, and 3 bases had no gene match. CDR3 region: CATSGGEQFF. CDR3 bases: TGTGCCACCTCAGGGGGTGAGCAGTTCTTC.

This clone has more than one count but fewer than ten. The chain couples TRBV5-6 to TRBJ2-1; D is uncertain. Trimming took 3 bases from V and 4 from J, leaving 5 bases between them. CDR3 length equals 12 residues. Germline V gene data show CDR1 as SGHDT and CDR2 as YYEEEE. CDR3 coding DNA: TGTGCCAGCAGCTATGCGTACAATGAGCAGTTCTTC. This sequence encodes CASSYAYNEQFF.

The J gene is TRBJ2-2, the V gene TRBV27, with D uncertain. The V and J ends lost 2 bases and 4 bases respectively, with 5 bases between them. The CDR3 is 13 amino acids. Germline CDR1 MNHEY, CDR2 SMNVEV (reference sequence). CDR3 DNA: TGTGCCAGCAGTTTAACGGTCACCGGGGAGCTGTTTTTT. It specifies CASSLTVTGELFF.

V gene TRBV6-1 combines with J gene TRBJ1-1; a weak D match, TRBD1 (5 bases). This CDR3 is 15 amino acids long. V gave up 3 bases and J gave up 11 bases, with 22 bases separating them. Germline V gene lookup returns CDR1 MNHNS and CDR2 SASEGT. CDR3 bases: TGTGCCAGCAGTGACCTATCGACAGTTCTTAGTTACGCTTTCTTT. Translation gives CASSDLSTVLSYAFF.

The chain combines TRBV7-2 with TRBJ1-2, with no clear D. V lost 1 base to trimming and J lost 4 bases, with 10 bases between them. This CDR3 has 14 residues. Germline V gene lookup returns CDR1 SGHTA and CDR2 FQGNSA. CDR3 region: CASSLGQVPYGYTF. The CDR3 coding sequence is TGTGCCAGCAGCTTAGGGCAGGTTCCCTATGGCTACACCTTC.

The chain is built from TRBV7-9 and TRBJ2-1; tentative D call: TRBD2 (5 bases). Germline lookup yields CDR1 SEHNR and CDR2 FQNEAQ (reference sequence). This CDR3 comprises 17 residues. Trimming left V 4 bases short and J 2 bases short, with 18 bases between. The CDR3 protein is CASSSPPISGTYNEQFF. CDR3 bases: TGTGCCAGCAGCTCCCCGCCCATCAGCGGCACCTACAATGAGCAGTTCTTC.

J is TRBJ2-5 and V is TRBV5-4, with D unresolved. Trimming removed 0 bases at V and 4 bases at J, with 13 bases between. The germline CDR1 and CDR2 sequences are SGHNT and YYREEE (reference sequence). The CDR3 runs 15 residues. The CDR3 sequence: CASSLVGHGRETQYF. Written as DNA, the CDR3 is TGTGCCAGCAGCTTGGTGGGCCATGGTCGAGAGACCCAGTACTTC.

The V and J genes are TRBV7-9 and TRBJ2-2; 10 positions agree with TRBD2. Germline loops: CDR1 SEHNR, CDR2 FQNEAQ (reference sequence). The junction had 1 base not matched to a gene; V was cut back by 5 bases and J by 1 base. This CDR3 contains 15 residues. In DNA form, the CDR3 reads TGTGCCAGCAGCCCTAGCGGGGGGAACACCGGGGAGCTGTTTTTT. Its protein is CASSPSGGNTGELFF.

The chain joins TRBV4-1 to TRBJ1-3; D possibly corresponds to TRBD1 (6 bases). V lost 4 bases and J 2 bases, leaving 12 bases between the germline ends. CDR3 length: 15 amino acids. The germline V gene has CDR1 MGHRA and CDR2 YSYEKL. The CDR3 coding sequence is TGCGCCAGCAGCCCGTGGACAGTTCCTGGAAACACCATATATTTT. This encodes CASSPWTVPGNTIYF.

V usage is TRBV5-4 and J usage is TRBJ2-3, with 13 bases matching TRBD2. V shed 4 bases, J shed 4 bases, and the junction held 6 bases outside the gene matches. The CDR3 is 16 residues long. Germline CDR1 reads SGHNT; CDR2 reads YYREEE (reference sequence). The CDR3 here is CASSPGLAGVSDTQYF. CDR3 DNA sequence: TGTGCCAGCAGCCCTGGACTAGCGGGAGTATCAGATACGCAGTATTTT.

V and J are TRBV18 and TRBJ2-3; no clear D gene. CDR3 length: 17 amino acids. CDR1 and CDR2 from the germline V gene are KGHSH and LQKENI. V lost 4 bases to trimming and J lost 1 base, with 18 bases between them. This CDR3 is CASSRVIAPTRTDTQYF. The CDR3 DNA reads TGTGCCAGCTCACGGGTGATAGCCCCAACCCGCACAGATACGCAGTATTTT.

The CDR3, as DNA: TGTGCCAGCAGGGGGACAGGGTCGGAGCAGTTCTTC. Translated, it gives CASRGTGSEQFF. The chain links TRBV12-3 or TRBV12-4 to TRBJ2-1, with 9 bases aligning to TRBD1. Trimming at V came to 6 bases and at J to 10 bases, leaving 4 bases not matched to a gene. This CDR3 has 12 amino acids.

This clone is a singleton in its sample. The chain recombines TRBV5-6 with TRBJ1-6; D possibly corresponds to TRBD1 (5 bases). The V gene lost 4 bases and the J gene lost 8 bases, with 13 bases spanning the gap. This CDR3 has 14 residues. Germline CDR1 SGHDT, CDR2 YYEEEE. The CDR3 bases are TGTGCCAGCAGCAAGGGCGGGGGTTATTCACCCCTCCACTTT. Its protein product is CASSKGGGYSPLHF.

CDR3 nucleotides: TGTGCCAGCAGTTACTCGTCGAGACAGGGGACCTACGAGCAGTACTTC. Protein: CASSYSSRQGTYEQYF. The rearrangement links TRBV6-5 to TRBJ2-7; 8 positions agree with TRBD1. The CDR3 runs to 16 residues. The germline CDR1 and CDR2 sequences are MNHEY and SVGAGI. J gave up 2 bases and V 0 bases, and 6 bases lay outside the gene matches.

The table lists this clone with a count of one. The rearrangement joins TRBV27 to TRBJ2-1, with 11 bases aligning to TRBD2. The CDR3 spans 14 residues. The germline gives CDR1 MNHEY, CDR2 SMNVEV (reference sequence). The ends lost 8 bases at V and 7 bases at J; junction bases unmatched: 7. In nucleotides, the CDR3 is TGTGCCAGCTCTACTAGCGGGAGAAGGAATGAGCAGTTCTTC. Translated, it gives CASSTSGRRNEQFF.

Turning to this clone: Different DNA sequences within this sample yield the same CDR3. The chain carries TRBV27 and TRBJ2-1; D is perhaps TRBD1 (6 bases). V was trimmed by 5 bases and J by 2 bases, leaving 13 bases between them. This CDR3 is 15 amino acids long. From germline, CDR1 is MNHEY and CDR2 SMNVEV (reference sequence). The CDR3 reads CASSPRQDPYNEQFF. The CDR3 DNA reads TGTGCCAGCAGTCCCCGACAGGATCCCTACAATGAGCAGTTCTTC.

V usage is TRBV5-4 and J usage is TRBJ2-5; 10 bases are shared with TRBD2. With 4 bases clipped from V and 3 bases from J, the junction kept 3 bases outside the gene matches. The CDR3 sequence is 14 residues long. The germline gives CDR1 SGHNT, CDR2 YYREEE (reference sequence). The CDR3 nucleotides read TGTGCCAGCAGCCGTAGCGGGGGGAAAGAGACCCAGTACTTC. Translating gives CASSRSGGKETQYF.